Below, 28 T cell receptor beta chains from the same sample are listed, as sequenced in a study of blood T cells in healthy people across ages. For the second PCR, which ran for roughly 6 to 12 cycles, a sample-barcoded 5' primer and a J-beta primer mix were used. TCRdb reanalysed the 5' RACE reads using MiXCR and keeps one entry per CDR3 protein. The sample lists about 720,000 distinct CDR3 sequences, 20% to 25% occurring once. Sequences were obtained from blood. The receptors originated from a man in his 70s in good health.

The sample holds a few counts of this clonotype. The V call is TRBV4-3, the J call TRBJ2-5, with TRBD2 as a possible D gene (7 bases). The DNA end favors TRBJ2-1, so the J call may be wrong. The germline V gene has CDR1 LGHNA and CDR2 YSLEER. The length of the CDR3 is 13 residues. The CDR3 sequence is CASSSRGGGEQFF. CDR3 DNA: TGCGCCAGCAGCTCTAGGGGGGGCGGTGAGCAGTTCTTC.

This clonotype came up a few times. This chain joins TRBV6-1 and TRBJ2-1, with a tentative D call TRBD1 (6 bases). CDR3 length: 14 amino acids. The V gene's germline CDR1 is MNHNS and CDR2 SASEGT. Deletions cut 8 bases from V and 0 bases from J, with 11 bases between. In nucleotides, the CDR3 is TGTGCCAGCGTAGGGACAAACTCCTACAATGAGCAGTTCTTC. This translates into CASVGTNSYNEQFF.

Remarks on this clonotype: This sequence may be a read error, since a much larger clone differs from it by one base. V and J are TRBV10-3 and TRBJ2-5; 9 bases align to TRBD2. This CDR3 region has 15 residues. Per germline, CDR1 ENHRY and CDR2 SYGVKD. V was pared by 2 bases and J by 11 bases, with 12 bases of the junction left unmatched. CDR3 protein: CAISERPSGDNEQYF. The CDR3 nucleotides are TGTGCCATCAGTGAGAGGCCTAGCGGGGACAATGAGCAGTACTTC.

This clonotype was picked up a small number of times. The chain combines TRBV7-2 with TRBJ2-5; TRBD2 matches at 9 bases. This CDR3 spans 15 amino acids. J gave up 2 bases and V 5 bases, and 6 bases lay outside the gene matches. CDR1 SGHTA and CDR2 FQGNSA come from the germline V gene. DNA for the CDR3: TGTGCCAGCAGCCGACTAGCGGATGGTCAAGAGACCCAGTACTTC. This codes for CASSRLADGQETQYF.

This clonotype occurred a few times. This sequence joins TRBV6-6 and TRBJ2-1; D is possibly TRBD2 (6 bases). The J call may be faulty, since TRBJ2-7 better matches the DNA end. CDR1 and CDR2 (germline): MNHNY, SVGAGI (reference sequence). This CDR3 region has 14 residues. The CDR3 bases are TGTGCCAGCAACACCGGGACTCGTTCCTACGAGCAGTACGTC. Translated, it gives CASNTGTRSYEQYV.

The chain carries TRBV7-2 and TRBJ2-1; TRBD1 is a possible D gene (6 bases). The end of the DNA is better explained by TRBJ2-7, so the J call may be wrong. This CDR3 comprises 16 residues. Germline-derived CDR1 and CDR2 are SGHTA and FQGNSA. Here the CDR3 reads CASSVDRFSAFYEQYF. In DNA, the CDR3 is TGTGCCAGCAGCGTCGACAGGTTTTCCGCGTTCTACGAGCAGTACTTC.

V is TRBV6-2 or TRBV6-3 and J is TRBJ2-1; D remains ambiguous. V lost 10 bases and J 0 bases, leaving 16 bases between the germline ends. CDR1 is MNHEY and CDR2 is SVGEGT in the germline V gene. The CDR3 covers 15 residues. For the CDR3, the DNA is TGTGCCACCTCTTATCAGCAGAGCTCCTACAATGAGCAGTTCTTC. Translation gives CATSYQQSSYNEQFF.

The V call is TRBV5-4, the J call TRBJ2-1; D gene uncertain. The CDR3 extends over 14 amino acids. In germline, CDR1 is SGHNT, CDR2 YYREEE (reference sequence). V lost 0 bases and J lost 3, with 7 bases in between. The CDR3 reads CASSLEPDYNEQFF. Here the CDR3 DNA reads TGTGCCAGCAGCTTGGAACCGGACTACAATGAGCAGTTCTTC.

The chain carries TRBV5-6 and TRBJ2-3; D perhaps matches TRBD2 (6 bases). CDR1 and CDR2 from the germline V gene are SGHDT and YYEEEE. Trimming took off 4 bases at V and 2 bases at J, with 17 bases between the two ends. This CDR3 is 16 amino acids long. CDR3 loop: CASSPRSGLLTDTQYF. The CDR3 nucleotides are TGTGCCAGCAGCCCCCGGAGCGGGTTACTCACAGATACGCAGTATTTT.

The V call is TRBV12-3 or TRBV12-4, the J call TRBJ2-1; 16 bases match TRBD2. Unmatched junction bases numbered 3, after V lost 6 bases and J lost 4 bases. The CDR3 sequence is 16 residues long. Here the CDR3 DNA reads TGTGCCAGCAGGGGGGGACTAGCGGGAGGGTACAATGAGCAGTTCTTC. Encoded protein: CASRGGLAGGYNEQFF.

The table lists this clonotype with many counts. V gene TRBV3-1 combines with J gene TRBJ1-5, with 9 bases fitting TRBD1. This CDR3 comprises 15 residues. Unmatched junction bases numbered 1, after V lost 4 bases and J lost 0 bases. The germline CDR1 and CDR2 sequences are LGHDT and YNNKEL (reference sequence). The CDR3 here is CASSRTGASNQPQHF. CDR3 sequence (DNA): TGTGCCAGCAGCCGGACAGGGGCTAGCAATCAGCCCCAGCATTTT.

V is TRBV7-9 and J is TRBJ2-2; the match to TRBD2 covers 11 bases. The CDR3 has 17 residues. V shed 3 bases and J 2 bases; nucleotides not matched to a gene: 5. Germline CDR1 and CDR2: SEHNR and FQNEAQ (reference sequence). The CDR3 DNA sequence: TGTGCCAGCAGCTTTAGGACTAGCGGGTTTAACACCGGGGAGCTGTTTTTT. The encoded protein is CASSFRTSGFNTGELFF.

For the CDR3, the DNA is TGTGCCAGCTCAAAAGAGCAGTACGTC. Translation: CASSKEQYV. The chain links TRBV18 to TRBJ2-7; D gene unclear. This CDR3 is 9 amino acids long. V was pared by 5 bases and J by 7 bases, with 3 bases between. From germline, CDR1 is KGHSH and CDR2 LQKENI.

The chain is built from TRBV5-6 and TRBJ1-2, with D maybe TRBD1 (6 bases). In germline, CDR1 is SGHDT, CDR2 YYEEEE. Trimming took 4 bases from V and 4 from J, leaving 17 bases between them. This CDR3 has 15 amino acids. The CDR3 nucleotides are TGTGCCAGCAGCGACTATGCGGCAGGGGTCTATGGCTACACCTTC. This gives the protein CASSDYAAGVYGYTF.

This clonotype was observed a few times. V is TRBV9 and J is TRBJ2-5, with D possibly being TRBD1 (6 bases). The J call is uncertain, as TRBJ2-1 better fits the DNA end. Germline CDR1 and CDR2: SGDLS and YYNGEE. This CDR3 is built from 15 residues. The CDR3 spells CASSFDRTGYNEQFF. CDR3 nucleotides: TGTGCCAGCAGTTTTGACAGGACGGGCTACAATGAGCAGTTCTTC.

The V and J genes are TRBV7-8 and TRBJ2-2; the D is unclear. The V and J ends lost 2 bases and 1 base respectively, with 8 bases between them. Germline V gene lookup returns CDR1 SGHVS and CDR2 FQNEAQ. The CDR3 is 15 amino acids. This chain's CDR3 is CASSLFRGNTGELFF. As DNA, the CDR3 is TGTGCCAGCAGCTTATTTCGCGGGAACACCGGGGAGCTGTTTTTT.

This clonotype was counted between two and nine times. A junction boundary mismatches the germline segment, possibly from a read error. The chain is built from TRBV7-2 and TRBJ1-4; D not resolved. CDR3 length: 13 residues. The V gene's germline CDR1 is SGHTA and CDR2 FQGNSA. The CDR3 spells CASGLGTNEKLFF. The CDR3 DNA reads TGTGCCAGCGGCTTAGGAACTAATGAAAAACTGTTTTTT. Supplemented by reference TRBV7-2 and TRBJ1-4, the full variable domain reads GAGVSQSPSNKVTEKGKDVELRCDPISGHTALYWYRQSLGQGLEFLIYFQGNSAPDKSGLPSDRFSAERTGGSVSTLTIQRTQQEDSAVYLCASGLGTNEKLFFGSGTQLSVL.

This clonotype was seen many times. The V gene is TRBV6-2 or TRBV6-3, the J gene TRBJ2-7, with 8 bases identical to TRBD1. J lost 3 bases, V lost 7 bases, and 5 bases had no gene match. Germline CDR1 and CDR2: MNHEY and SVGEGT. The CDR3 has 13 residues. CDR3 nucleotide sequence: TGTGCCAGCACTGGGGACAGGTTCTACGAGCAGTACGTC. Its protein product is CASTGDRFYEQYV.

The chain is built from TRBV25-1 and TRBJ1-1; tentative D call: TRBD1 (5 bases). This CDR3 has 12 amino acids. CDR1 is MGHDK, CDR2 SYGVNS, per germline. V was shortened by 0 bases and J by 10 bases, with 9 bases between the two germline ends. For the CDR3, the DNA is TGTGCCAGCAGTGAATATGCAGGGCTAGCTTTCTTT. This codes for CASSEYAGLAFF.

CDR3 DNA: TGTGCCAGCAGCTTGATGGGGGACGAAAAACTGTTTTTT. Translation: CASSLMGDEKLFF. V and J are TRBV5-5 and TRBJ1-4; possibly TRBD1 for D (5 bases). CDR1 SGHKS and CDR2 YYEKEE come from the germline V gene (reference sequence). Trimming removed 1 base from V and 8 bases from J, with 9 bases in between. The CDR3 is made up of 13 amino acids.

The V and J genes are TRBV13 and TRBJ2-2; D unresolved. Between the trimmed V and J ends, which lost 3 bases and 6 bases, there was a span of 8 bases. CDR3 length: 13 amino acids. CDR1 and CDR2 from the germline V gene are PRHDT and FYEKMQ (reference sequence). The CDR3, as DNA: TGTGCCAGCAGCTTCAGACGGGCCGGGGAGCTGTTTTTT. This encodes CASSFRRAGELFF.

This clonotype showed up many times. The V and J genes are TRBV20-1 and TRBJ2-1, with 10 bases that match TRBD1. The CDR3 runs to 14 residues. Germline CDR1 DFQATT, CDR2 SNEGSKA (reference sequence). V gave up 4 bases and J gave up 4 bases; unmatched junction bases: 4. The CDR3 DNA reads TGCAGTGCTACGGGACAGGGGTCATACAATGAGCAGTTCTTC. As protein: CSATGQGSYNEQFF.

The chain recombines TRBV7-9 with TRBJ1-4, with D possibly matching TRBD1 (6 bases). Deletions cut 3 bases from V and 8 bases from J, with 10 bases between. Germline CDR1 is SEHNR and CDR2 is FQNEAQ (reference sequence). CDR3 length equals 13 residues. CDR3 sequence reads: CASSLRTDEKLFF. The CDR3 region has the DNA TGTGCCAGCAGCTTGCGGACAGACGAAAAACTGTTTTTT. The full variable domain, its missing parts supplied by reference TRBV7-9 and TRBJ1-4, is DTGVSQNPRHKITKRGQNVTFRCDPISEHNRLYWYRQTLGQGPEFLTYFQNEAQLEKSRLLSDRFSAERPKGSFSTLEIQRTEQGDSAMYLCASSLRTDEKLFFGSGTQLSVL.

This sequence joins TRBV5-1 and TRBJ1-1, with D perhaps matching TRBD1 (5 bases). CDR1 and CDR2 (germline): SGHRS, YFSETQ. The CDR3 is made up of 17 amino acids. Trimming stripped 0 bases from V and 4 bases from J, with 19 bases between. Written as DNA, the CDR3 is TGCGCCAGCAGCTTGGACCCCTTGGGGGTTTGGCGCACTGAAGCTTTCTTT. Translating it yields CASSLDPLGVWRTEAFF. Together with reference TRBV5-1 and TRBJ1-1, the CDR3 gives the full variable domain: KAGVTQTPRYLIKTRGQQVTLSCSPISGHRSVSWYQQTPGQGLQFLFEYFSETQRNKGNFPGRFSGRQFSNSRSEMNVSTLELGDSALYLCASSLDPLGVWRTEAFFGQGTRLTVV.

The V gene is TRBV6-1, the J gene TRBJ2-3, with D perhaps matching TRBD2 (5 bases). The germline V and J ends were trimmed by 0 bases and 4 bases, with 11 bases remaining between them. Germline V gives CDR1 MNHNS, CDR2 SASEGT. CDR3 length: 15 amino acids. CDR3 coding DNA: TGTGCCAGCAGTGAAGCGCTACGGGGATCAGATACGCAGTATTTT. Protein product: CASSEALRGSDTQYF.

This clonotype appeared once. The CDR3 nucleotides read TGTGCCAGCAGCTTTGGGGGCATCAACGAGCAGTACGTC. Protein product: CASSFGGINEQYV. The gene calls are TRBV7-9 and TRBJ2-1; tentatively, D is TRBD1 (6 bases). The J call may be incorrect, as the DNA end agrees better with TRBJ2-7. The CDR3 is made up of 13 amino acids. Per germline, CDR1 SEHNR and CDR2 FQNEAQ (reference sequence).

The chain is built from TRBV12-3 or TRBV12-4 and TRBJ2-7, with TRBD1 matching over 7 bases. This CDR3 spans 14 amino acids. V lost 5 bases, J lost 2 bases, and 6 bases stayed unmatched. CDR3 nucleotides: TGTGCCAGCAGTCCCGGACAGGTTCCCTACGAGCAGTACTTC. It yields the protein CASSPGQVPYEQYF.

This sequence joins TRBV27 and TRBJ2-1; 8 bases line up with TRBD2. Unmatched junction bases numbered 8, after V lost 0 bases and J lost 4 bases. Germline V lookup: CDR1 MNHEY, CDR2 SMNVEV (reference sequence). The CDR3 runs 17 residues. The CDR3 here is CASSLSVGAGVYNEQFF. CDR3 bases: TGTGCCAGCAGTTTATCGGTGGGAGCGGGAGTGTACAATGAGCAGTTCTTC.